The source of this T cell receptor beta chain is a study of OX40 agonist ivuxolimab in advanced cancers. Some clones are missing from TCRdb's copy, which holds only in-frame ones; the method was immunoSEQ multiplex PCR. The data contain around 65,000 clones, over 60% of them singletons. The CDR3 is made up of 17 amino acids. Germline CDR1 reads SEHNR; CDR2 reads FQNEAQ (reference sequence). The V end lost 5 bases, the J end lost 1 base, and 18 bases lay between the germline ends. This clone was counted a few times. Its antigen is not known. Study conclusions and caveats: More expanded clones were found, on average, in CD8+ than in CD4+ T cells.

The rearrangement links TRBV7-9 to TRBJ1-3, with D perhaps matching TRBD1 (5 bases). The source material was CD4+ or CD8+ T cells sorted from blood, sampled in a trial of the OX40 agonist ivuxolimab. The receptor's source is an adult with an advanced solid tumor such as melanoma, head and neck, liver or kidney cancer. CDR3 coding DNA: TGTGCCAGCAGCCCGTTGGGACGGAGCCAATCTGGAAACACCATATATTTT. Translated, it gives CASSPLGRSQSGNTIYF.